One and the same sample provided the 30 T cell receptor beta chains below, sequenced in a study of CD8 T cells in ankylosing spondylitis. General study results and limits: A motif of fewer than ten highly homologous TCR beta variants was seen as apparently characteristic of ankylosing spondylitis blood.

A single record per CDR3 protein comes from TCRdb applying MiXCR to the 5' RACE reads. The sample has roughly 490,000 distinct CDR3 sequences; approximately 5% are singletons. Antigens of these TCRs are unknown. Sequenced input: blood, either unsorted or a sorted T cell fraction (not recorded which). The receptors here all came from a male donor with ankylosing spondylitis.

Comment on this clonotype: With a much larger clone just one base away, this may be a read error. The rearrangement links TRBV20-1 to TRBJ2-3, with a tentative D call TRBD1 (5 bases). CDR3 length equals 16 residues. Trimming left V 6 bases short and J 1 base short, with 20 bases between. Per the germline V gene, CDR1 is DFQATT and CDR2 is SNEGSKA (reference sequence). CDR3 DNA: TGCAGTGCCTATCCCTTTGGGGCAGTTCGCACAGATACGCAGTATTTT. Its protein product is CSAYPFGAVRTDTQYF.

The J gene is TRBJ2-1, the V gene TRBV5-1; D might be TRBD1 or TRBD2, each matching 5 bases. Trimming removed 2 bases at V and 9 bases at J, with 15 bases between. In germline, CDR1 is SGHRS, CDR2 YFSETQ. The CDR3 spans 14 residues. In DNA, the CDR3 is TGCGCCAGCAGCTTCGTGAAGGGTGGGGGTGAGCAGTTCTTC. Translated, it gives CASSFVKGGGEQFF.

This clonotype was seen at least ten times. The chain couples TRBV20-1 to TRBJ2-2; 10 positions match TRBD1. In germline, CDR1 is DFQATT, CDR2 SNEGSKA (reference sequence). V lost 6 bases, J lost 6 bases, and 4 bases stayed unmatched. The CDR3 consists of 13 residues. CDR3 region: CSAYGTGAGELFF. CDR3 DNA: TGCAGTGCCTACGGGACAGGGGCCGGGGAGCTGTTTTTT.

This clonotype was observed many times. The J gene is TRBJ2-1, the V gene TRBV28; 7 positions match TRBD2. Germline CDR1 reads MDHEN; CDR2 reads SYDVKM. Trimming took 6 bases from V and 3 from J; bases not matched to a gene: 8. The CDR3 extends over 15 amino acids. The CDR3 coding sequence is TGTGCCAGCAGGACCAGCGGGGAGGGCTACAATGAGCAGTTCTTC. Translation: CASRTSGEGYNEQFF. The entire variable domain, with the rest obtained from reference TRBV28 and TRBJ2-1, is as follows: DVKVTQSSRYLVKRTGEKVFLECVQDMDHENMFWYRQDPGLGLRLIYFSYDVKMKEKGDIPEGYSVSREKKERFSLILESASTNQTSMYLCASRTSGEGYNEQFFGPGTRLTVL.

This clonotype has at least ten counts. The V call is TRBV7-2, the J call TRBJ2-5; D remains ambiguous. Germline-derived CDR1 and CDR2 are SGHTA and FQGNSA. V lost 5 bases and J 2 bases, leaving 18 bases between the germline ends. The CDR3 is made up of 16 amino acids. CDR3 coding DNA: TGTGCCAGCAGCCCTTCCCCTTCCCAGACTCAAGAGACCCAGTACTTC. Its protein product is CASSPSPSQTQETQYF.

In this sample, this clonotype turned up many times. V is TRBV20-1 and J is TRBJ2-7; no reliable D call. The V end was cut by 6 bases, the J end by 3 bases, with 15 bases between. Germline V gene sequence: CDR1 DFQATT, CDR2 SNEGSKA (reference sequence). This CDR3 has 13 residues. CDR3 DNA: TGCAGTGCACCGGTCAGGAAGAACTACGAGCAGTACTTC. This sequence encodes CSAPVRKNYEQYF.

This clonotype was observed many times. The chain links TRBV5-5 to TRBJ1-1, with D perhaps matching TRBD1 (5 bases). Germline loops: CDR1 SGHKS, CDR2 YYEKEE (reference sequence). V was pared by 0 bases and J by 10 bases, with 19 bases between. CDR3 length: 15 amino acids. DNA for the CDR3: TGTGCCAGCAGCTTGGCCGGCTCGGGGCTCGGAGGAGCTTTCTTT. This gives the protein CASSLAGSGLGGAFF. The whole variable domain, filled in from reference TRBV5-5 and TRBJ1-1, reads DAGVTQSPTHLIKTRGQQVTLRCSPISGHKSVSWYQQVLGQGPQFIFQYYEKEERGRGNFPDRFSARQFPNYSSELNVNALLLGDSALYLCASSLAGSGLGGAFFGQGTRLTVV.

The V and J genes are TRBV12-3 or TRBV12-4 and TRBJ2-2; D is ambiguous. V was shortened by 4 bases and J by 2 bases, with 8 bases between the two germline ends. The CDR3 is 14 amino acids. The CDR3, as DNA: TGTGCCAGCAGTTCTGGGAATAACACCGGGGAGCTGTTTTTT. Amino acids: CASSSGNNTGELFF.

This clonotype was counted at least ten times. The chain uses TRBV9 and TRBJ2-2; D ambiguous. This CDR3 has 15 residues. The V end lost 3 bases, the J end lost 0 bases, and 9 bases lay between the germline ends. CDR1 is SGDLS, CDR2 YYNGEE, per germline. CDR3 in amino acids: CASSADTSNTGELFF. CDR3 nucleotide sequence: TGTGCCAGCAGCGCCGACACTTCGAACACCGGGGAGCTGTTTTTT.

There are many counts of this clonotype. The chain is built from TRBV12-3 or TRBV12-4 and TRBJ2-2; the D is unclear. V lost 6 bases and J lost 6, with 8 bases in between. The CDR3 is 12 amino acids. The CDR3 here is CASRPESGELFF. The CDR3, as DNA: TGTGCCAGCAGACCTGAGTCCGGGGAGCTGTTTTTT.

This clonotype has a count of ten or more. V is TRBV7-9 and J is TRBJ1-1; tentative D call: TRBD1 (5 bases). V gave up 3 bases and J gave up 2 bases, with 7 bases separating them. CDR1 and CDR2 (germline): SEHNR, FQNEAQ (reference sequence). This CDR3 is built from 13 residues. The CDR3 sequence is CASSFRDNTEAFF. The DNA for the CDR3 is TGTGCCAGCAGCTTCAGGGATAACACTGAAGCTTTCTTT.

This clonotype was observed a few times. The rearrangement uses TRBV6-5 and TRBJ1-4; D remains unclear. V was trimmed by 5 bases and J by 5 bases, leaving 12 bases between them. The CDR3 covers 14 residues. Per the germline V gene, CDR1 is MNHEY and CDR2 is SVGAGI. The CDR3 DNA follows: TGTGCCAGCAGTACCTCGGCGTCAAATGAAAAACTGTTTTTT. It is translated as CASSTSASNEKLFF.

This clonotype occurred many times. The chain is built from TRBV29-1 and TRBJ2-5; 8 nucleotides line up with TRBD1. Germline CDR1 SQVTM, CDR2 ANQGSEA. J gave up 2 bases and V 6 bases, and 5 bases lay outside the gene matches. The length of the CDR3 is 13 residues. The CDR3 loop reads CSVRGTGQETQYF. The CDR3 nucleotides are TGCAGCGTCAGGGGGACAGGACAAGAGACCCAGTACTTC. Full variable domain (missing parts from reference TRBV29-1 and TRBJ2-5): SAVISQKPSRDICQRGTSLTIQCQVDSQVTMMFWYRQQPGQSLTLIATANQGSEATYESGFVIDKFPISRPNLTFSTLTVSNMSPEDSSIYLCSVRGTGQETQYFGPGTRLLVL.

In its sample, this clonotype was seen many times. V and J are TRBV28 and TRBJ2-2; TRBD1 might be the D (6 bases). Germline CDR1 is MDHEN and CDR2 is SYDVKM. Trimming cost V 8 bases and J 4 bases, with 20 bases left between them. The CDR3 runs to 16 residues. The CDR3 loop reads CASGTTGLSGTGELFF. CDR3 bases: TGTGCCAGCGGAACTACAGGGCTCTCGGGCACCGGGGAGCTGTTTTTT.

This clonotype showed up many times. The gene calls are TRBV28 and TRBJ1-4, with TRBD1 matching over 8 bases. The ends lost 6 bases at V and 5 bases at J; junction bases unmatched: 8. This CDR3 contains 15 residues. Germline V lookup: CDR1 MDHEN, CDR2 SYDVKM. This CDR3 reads CASRSQGAPNEKLFF. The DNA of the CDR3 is TGTGCCAGCAGATCCCAGGGGGCCCCAAATGAAAAACTGTTTTTT.

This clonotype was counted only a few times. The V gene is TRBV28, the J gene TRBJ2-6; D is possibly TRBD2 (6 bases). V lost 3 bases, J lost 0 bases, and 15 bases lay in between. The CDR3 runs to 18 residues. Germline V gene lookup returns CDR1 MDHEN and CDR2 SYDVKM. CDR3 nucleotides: TGTGCCAGCAGTTTTAATCCCGGGGGACGCTCTGGGGCCAACGTCCTGACTTTC. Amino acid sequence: CASSFNPGGRSGANVLTF. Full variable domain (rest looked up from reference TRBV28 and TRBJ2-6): DVKVTQSSRYLVKRTGEKVFLECVQDMDHENMFWYRQDPGLGLRLIYFSYDVKMKEKGDIPEGYSVSREKKERFSLILESASTNQTSMYLCASSFNPGGRSGANVLTFGAGSRLTVL.

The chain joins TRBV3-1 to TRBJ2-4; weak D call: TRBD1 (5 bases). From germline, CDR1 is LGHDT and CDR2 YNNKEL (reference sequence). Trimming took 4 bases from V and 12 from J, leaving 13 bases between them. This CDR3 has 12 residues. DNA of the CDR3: TGTGCCAGCAGCCTTGCCCCGGACAATCAGTACTTC. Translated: CASSLAPDNQYF.

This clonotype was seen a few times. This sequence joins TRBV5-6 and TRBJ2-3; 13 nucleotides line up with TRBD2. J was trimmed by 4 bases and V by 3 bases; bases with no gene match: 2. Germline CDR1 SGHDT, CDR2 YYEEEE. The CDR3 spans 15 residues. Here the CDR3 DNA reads TGTGCCAGCAGCTCGACTAGCGGGGGGCCAGATACGCAGTATTTT. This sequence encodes CASSSTSGGPDTQYF.

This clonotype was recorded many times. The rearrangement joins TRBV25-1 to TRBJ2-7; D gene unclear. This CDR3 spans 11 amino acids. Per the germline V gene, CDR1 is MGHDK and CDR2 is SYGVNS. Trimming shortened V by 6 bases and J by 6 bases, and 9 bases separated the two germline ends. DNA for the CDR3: TGTGCCAGCAGGGGGTATGGCGAGCAGTACTTC. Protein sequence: CASRGYGEQYF.

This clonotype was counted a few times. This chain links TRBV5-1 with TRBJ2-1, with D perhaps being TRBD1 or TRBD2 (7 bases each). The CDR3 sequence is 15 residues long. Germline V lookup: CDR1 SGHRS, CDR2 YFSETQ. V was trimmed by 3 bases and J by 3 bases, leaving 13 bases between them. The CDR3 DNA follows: TGCGCCAGCAGCTCCCAGGGGGGGGTCTACAATGAGCAGTTCTTC. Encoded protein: CASSSQGGVYNEQFF.

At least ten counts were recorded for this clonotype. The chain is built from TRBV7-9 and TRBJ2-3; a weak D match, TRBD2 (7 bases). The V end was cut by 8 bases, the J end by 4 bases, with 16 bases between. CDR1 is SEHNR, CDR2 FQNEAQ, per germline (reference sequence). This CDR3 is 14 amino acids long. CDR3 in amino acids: CASDERGGPDTQYF. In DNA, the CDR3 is TGTGCCAGCGACGAAAGGGGGGGACCAGATACGCAGTATTTT.

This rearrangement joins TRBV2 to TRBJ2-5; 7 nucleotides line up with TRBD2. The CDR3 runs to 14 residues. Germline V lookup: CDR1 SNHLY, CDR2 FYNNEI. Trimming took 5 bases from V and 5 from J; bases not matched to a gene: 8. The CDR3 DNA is TGTGCCAGCAGTCCAAGGACTAGTACTGAGACCCAGTACTTC. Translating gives CASSPRTSTETQYF.

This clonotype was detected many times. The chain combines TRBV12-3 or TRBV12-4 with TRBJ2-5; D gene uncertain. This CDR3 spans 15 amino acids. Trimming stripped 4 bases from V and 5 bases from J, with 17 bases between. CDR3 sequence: CASSSPPPHRETQYF. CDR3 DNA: TGTGCCAGCAGTTCACCCCCGCCGCACCGGGAGACCCAGTACTTC.

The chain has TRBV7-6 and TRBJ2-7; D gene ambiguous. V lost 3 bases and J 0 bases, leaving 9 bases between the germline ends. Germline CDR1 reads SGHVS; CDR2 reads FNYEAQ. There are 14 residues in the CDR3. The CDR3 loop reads CASSFWESSYEQYF. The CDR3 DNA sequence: TGTGCCAGCAGCTTTTGGGAAAGCTCCTACGAGCAGTACTTC. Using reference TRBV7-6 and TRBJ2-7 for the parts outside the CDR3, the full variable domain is GAGVSQSPRYKVTKRGQDVALRCDPISGHVSLYWYRQALGQGPEFLTYFNYEAQQDKSGLPNDRFSAERPEGSISTLTIQRTEQRDSAMYRCASSFWESSYEQYFGPGTRLTVT.

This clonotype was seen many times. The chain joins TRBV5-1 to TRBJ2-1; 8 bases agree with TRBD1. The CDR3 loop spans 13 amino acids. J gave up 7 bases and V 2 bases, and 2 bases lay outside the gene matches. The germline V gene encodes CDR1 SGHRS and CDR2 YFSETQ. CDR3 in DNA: TGCGCCAGCAGCTTAGACAGGGGAAATGAGCAGTTCTTC. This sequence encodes CASSLDRGNEQFF.

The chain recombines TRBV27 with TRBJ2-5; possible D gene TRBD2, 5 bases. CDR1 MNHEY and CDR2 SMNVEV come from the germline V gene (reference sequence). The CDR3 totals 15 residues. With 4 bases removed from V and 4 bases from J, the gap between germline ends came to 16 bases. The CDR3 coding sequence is TGTGCCAGCAGTTCGGAACTAGAGTGGAGAGAGACCCAGTACTTC. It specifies CASSSELEWRETQYF.

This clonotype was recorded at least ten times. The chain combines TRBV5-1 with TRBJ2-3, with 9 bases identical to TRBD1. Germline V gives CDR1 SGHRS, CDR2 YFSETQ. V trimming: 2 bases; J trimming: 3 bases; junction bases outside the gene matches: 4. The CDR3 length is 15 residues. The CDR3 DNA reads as TGCGCCAGCAGCTTCCGGGACAGGGAAACAGATACGCAGTATTTT. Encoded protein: CASSFRDRETDTQYF. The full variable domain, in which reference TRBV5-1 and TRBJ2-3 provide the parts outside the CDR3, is KAGVTQTPRYLIKTRGQQVTLSCSPISGHRSVSWYQQTPGQGLQFLFEYFSETQRNKGNFPGRFSGRQFSNSRSEMNVSTLELGDSALYLCASSFRDRETDTQYFGPGTRLTVL.

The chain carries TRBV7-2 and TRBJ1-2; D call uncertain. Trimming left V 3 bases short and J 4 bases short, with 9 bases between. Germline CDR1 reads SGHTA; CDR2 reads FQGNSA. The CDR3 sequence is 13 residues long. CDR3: CASSLRDLYGYTF. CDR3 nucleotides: TGTGCCAGCAGCTTGAGGGATCTCTATGGCTACACCTTC.

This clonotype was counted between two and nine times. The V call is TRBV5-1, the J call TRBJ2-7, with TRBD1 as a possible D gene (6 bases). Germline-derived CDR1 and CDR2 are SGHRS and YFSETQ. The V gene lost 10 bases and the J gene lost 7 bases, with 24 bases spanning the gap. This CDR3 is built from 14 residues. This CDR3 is CASSPLQGLGEQYF. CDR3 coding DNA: TGCGCCTCCTCCCCACTACAGGGTTTAGGAGAGCAGTACTTC.

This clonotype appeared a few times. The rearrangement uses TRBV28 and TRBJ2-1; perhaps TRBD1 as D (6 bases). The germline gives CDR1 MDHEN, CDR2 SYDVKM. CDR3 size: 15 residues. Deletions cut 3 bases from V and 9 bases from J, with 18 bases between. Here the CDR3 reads CASSFPGHRLVEQFF. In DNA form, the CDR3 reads TGTGCCAGCAGTTTCCCGGGACACCGACTTGTTGAGCAGTTCTTC.